This T cell receptor (beta chain) was retrieved from a study of T cell repertoires in cytomegalovirus infection. Study overall: It was the public TCR beta signatures that indicated both CMV infection and matching HLA type. Overall study results and limits: Summed frequency of public TCR beta families distinguished CMV carriers with the relevant HLA. CMV-specific HLA-C-restricted TCR beta clonotypes dominated the ex vivo response.

MiXCR, applied by TCRdb to the reads, yields one record per CDR3 protein. In the table there are 150,000 to 200,000 distinct CDR3 sequences, 28% of which are singletons. The V end was cut by 3 bases, the J end by 0 bases, with 11 bases between. This CDR3 is built from 15 residues. Germline CDR1 reads ENHRY; CDR2 reads SYGVKD. This clonotype was counted between two and nine times. Its specificity is unknown. This receptor was taken from a human donor in good health (CMV status not recorded). Some clones in this sample may be carry-over from other donors' samples. The source material was PBMCs. V is TRBV10-3 and J is TRBJ1-1; D is perhaps TRBD1 (5 bases). CDR3: CAISDRTKMNTEAFF. Here the CDR3 DNA reads TGTGCCATCAGTGACCGGACAAAAATGAACACTGAAGCTTTCTTT.